This entry features one T cell receptor (beta chain) sequence. What it binds is unknown. This specimen comes from a study of somatic mutations in cytotoxic T cells in rheumatoid arthritis. Study-wide results and limits: Adjustment for multiple comparisons was not applied to the slight TRBV07 underrepresentation observed in rheumatoid arthritis patients.

Repertoires were generated with immunoSEQ multiplex PCR, while TCRdb's copy carries only in-frame clones and drops some. The top ten hold about 20% of the sample, which has 15,000 to 20,000 clones, less than 75% seen once. Germline V gene data show CDR1 as SNHLY and CDR2 as FYNNEI. CDR3 length equals 14 residues. V dropped 3 bases and J dropped 5 bases, with 13 bases sitting between them. Both CD4+ and CD8+ cells were separated through positive magnetic bead selection, and their purity was verified using flow cytometry. The clonotype was recovered from a woman aged 60-70 years in good health. Sequenced input: CD8+ T cells sorted from blood. V and J are TRBV2 and TRBJ1-2; D remains unclear. CDR3 in amino acids: CASSDEGSLYGYTF. CDR3 nucleotides: TGTGCCAGCAGTGATGAAGGGTCCTTATATGGCTACACCTTC. Full variable domain (outside the CDR3, taken from reference TRBV2 and TRBJ1-2): EPEVTQTPSHQVTQMGQEVILRCVPISNHLYFYWYRQILGQKVEFLVSFYNNEISEKSEIFDDQFSVERPDGSNFTLKIRSTKLEDSAMYFCASSDEGSLYGYTFGSGTRLTVV.